One and the same sample provided the 5 T cell receptor beta chains below, sequenced in a study of cytotoxic CD8 clonotypes in ibrutinib-treated CLL. The repertoire was sequenced with immunoSEQ multiplex PCR; TCRdb's copy has only in-frame clones and lacks some. This sample yields more than 35,000 clones, of which 71% are seen a single time; 16% belongs to the top ten. The specimen was PBMCs, collected at disease progression, from a patient treated with ibrutinib. The receptors come from a human donor with chronic lymphocytic leukemia.

The chain combines TRBV6-6 with TRBJ1-4; D is possibly TRBD1 (6 bases). V was pared by 6 bases and J by 2 bases, with 13 bases between. CDR3 size: 15 residues. CDR1 is MNHNY and CDR2 is SVGAGI in the germline V gene (reference sequence). The CDR3, as DNA: TGTGCCAGCAGCTACGAAGGGGGTACTAATGAAAAACTGTTTTTT. Translation gives CASSYEGGTNEKLFF.

The chain has TRBV5-1 and TRBJ1-2; a possible D gene is TRBD1 (5 bases). Deletions cut 6 bases from V and 5 bases from J, with 20 bases between. The CDR3 has 15 residues. The V gene's germline CDR1 is SGHRS and CDR2 YFSETQ. CDR3 region: CASTPDAAGRYGYTF. CDR3 DNA sequence: TGCGCCAGCACTCCGGACGCAGCAGGGCGATATGGCTACACCTTC.

The chain employs TRBV9 and TRBJ1-4; 10 nucleotides align to TRBD1. CDR1 and CDR2 (germline): SGDLS, YYNGEE. The ends lost 2 bases at V and 8 bases at J; junction bases unmatched: 9. The CDR3 sequence is 16 residues long. The chain's CDR3 is CASSVGYRDRGEKLFF. Here the CDR3 DNA reads TGTGCCAGCAGCGTCGGATACCGGGACAGGGGCGAAAAACTGTTTTTT.

This sequence joins TRBV20-1 and TRBJ1-2, with a possible D match to TRBD1 (5 bases). The CDR3 has 11 residues. CDR1 DFQATT and CDR2 SNEGSKA come from the germline V gene (reference sequence). Trimming cost V 6 bases and J 4 bases, with 9 bases left between them. The chain's CDR3 is CSAPGTYGYTF. In DNA form, the CDR3 reads TGCAGTGCCCCGGGGACCTATGGCTACACCTTC.

This chain uses TRBV6-6 with TRBJ2-7; unclear D gene. Germline V lookup: CDR1 MNHNY, CDR2 SVGAGI (reference sequence). The CDR3 has 12 residues. V dropped 5 bases and J dropped 3 bases, with 8 bases sitting between them. CDR3 amino acids: CASSRTLYEQYF. The CDR3, as DNA: TGTGCCAGCAGTCGGACCCTCTACGAGCAGTACTTC.